These 28 T cell receptor beta chains were all obtained from the same sample, sequenced in a study of shared clonotypes between healthy human individuals. Generated by immunoSEQ multiplex PCR, the TCRdb table keeps only in-frame clones and is missing some. The data show approximately 350,000 clones, approximately 79% seen once. The material sequenced was memory CD4+ T cells sorted from blood. Stated subset: CD45RA-negative fraction. These receptors were obtained from a man between 25 and 39 years old in good health.

The chain combines TRBV7-9 with TRBJ2-7; tentative D call: TRBD1 (7 bases). CDR1 and CDR2 (germline): SEHNR, FQNEAQ (reference sequence). Deletions cut 5 bases from V and 7 bases from J, with 18 bases between. The CDR3 has 14 residues. The CDR3 DNA reads TGTGCCAGCAGCGGAGGGGGACAGACTGAGGAGCAGTACTTC. As protein: CASSGGGQTEEQYF.

This clone was seen ten or more times. The chain joins TRBV30 to TRBJ1-1; TRBD1 matches at 11 bases. Germline trimming cut 4 bases from V and 1 base from J; bases unmatched to any gene: 8. The CDR3 totals 16 residues. Germline-derived CDR1 and CDR2 are GTSNPN and SVGIG (reference sequence). CDR3 amino acids: CAWTLWTGGPNTEAFF. DNA of the CDR3: TGTGCCTGGACTCTATGGACAGGGGGCCCGAACACTGAAGCTTTCTTT.

The chain is built from TRBV7-9 and TRBJ2-1; no reliable D call. Germline values: CDR1 SEHNR, CDR2 FQNEAQ (reference sequence). Trimming stripped 3 bases from V and 0 bases from J, with 9 bases between. The CDR3 covers 15 residues. The CDR3 here is CASSLPVSSYNEQFF. Written as DNA, the CDR3 is TGTGCCAGCAGCTTGCCGGTTAGCTCCTACAATGAGCAGTTCTTC.

V and J are TRBV7-2 and TRBJ2-5, with 8 bases fitting TRBD2. CDR3 length: 13 residues. Germline CDR1 reads SGHTA; CDR2 reads FQGNSA. J lost 7 bases, V lost 8 bases, and 9 bases had no gene match. The CDR3 reads CASGGQAGVTQYF. CDR3 DNA: TGTGCCAGCGGCGGGCAAGCGGGAGTGACCCAGTACTTC.

This chain joins TRBV5-1 and TRBJ2-5; unclear D gene. V was shortened by 1 base and J by 2 bases, with 9 bases between the two germline ends. Germline V gene data show CDR1 as SGHRS and CDR2 as YFSETQ. The CDR3 consists of 14 residues. The chain's CDR3 is CASSLTMPQETQYF. For the CDR3, the DNA is TGCGCCAGCAGCTTGACCATGCCTCAAGAGACCCAGTACTTC. Full variable domain (outside the CDR3, taken from reference TRBV5-1 and TRBJ2-5): KAGVTQTPRYLIKTRGQQVTLSCSPISGHRSVSWYQQTPGQGLQFLFEYFSETQRNKGNFPGRFSGRQFSNSRSEMNVSTLELGDSALYLCASSLTMPQETQYFGPGTRLLVL.

The rearrangement joins TRBV7-2 to TRBJ2-5; D not resolved. The germline gives CDR1 SGHTA, CDR2 FQGNSA. The CDR3 has 12 amino acids. V lost 4 bases and J 0 bases, leaving 3 bases between the germline ends. This chain's CDR3 is CASSSYQETQYF. Here the CDR3 DNA reads TGTGCCAGCAGCTCCTACCAAGAGACCCAGTACTTC.

The V and J genes are TRBV4-3 and TRBJ1-3; D is uncertain. The V end lost 0 bases, the J end lost 6 bases, and 6 bases lay between the germline ends. The germline V gene encodes CDR1 LGHNA and CDR2 YSLEER. The CDR3 totals 13 residues. The CDR3 region has the DNA TGCGCCAGCAGCCAAGATAGGGCAAACACCATATATTTT. Translated: CASSQDRANTIYF.

This clone was detected a few times. The chain has TRBV27 and TRBJ1-1; 8 bases match TRBD1. Trimming at V came to 6 bases and at J to 0 bases, leaving 15 bases not matched to a gene. In germline, CDR1 is MNHEY, CDR2 SMNVEV (reference sequence). This CDR3 has 18 amino acids. The CDR3: CASRRLTGAHVMNTEAFF. CDR3 bases: TGTGCCAGCAGGCGCTTGACAGGGGCCCACGTTATGAACACTGAAGCTTTCTTT.

The rearrangement uses TRBV6-5 and TRBJ2-3, with D perhaps TRBD2 (5 bases). V was cut by 2 bases and J by 7 bases, with 10 bases left in between. This CDR3 comprises 13 residues. Germline loops: CDR1 MNHEY, CDR2 SVGAGI. The DNA of the CDR3 is TGTGCCAGCAGTTACGGGAGTGGCAATACGCAGTATTTT. It translates to CASSYGSGNTQYF.

This clone was observed a single time. The chain uses TRBV9 and TRBJ2-3, with 11 bases fitting TRBD2. This CDR3 contains 16 residues. Germline V gives CDR1 SGDLS, CDR2 YYNGEE. Germline trimming cut 2 bases from V and 6 bases from J; bases unmatched to any gene: 8. The CDR3 reads CASSVTSGAVGDTQYF. CDR3 nucleotide sequence: TGTGCCAGCAGCGTGACTAGCGGGGCCGTAGGGGATACGCAGTATTTT.

The chain joins TRBV28 to TRBJ1-2, with no clear D. The CDR3 length is 15 residues. Per germline, CDR1 MDHEN and CDR2 SYDVKM. V lost 4 bases to trimming and J lost 7 bases, with 19 bases between them. As DNA, the CDR3 is TGTGCCAGCAGTTCGGCCTCGCCCGGGAGTGGTGGCTACACCTTC. The encoded protein is CASSSASPGSGGYTF.

This clone showed up just once. This CDR3 is CASSFIGEETQYF. CDR3 nucleotides: TGTGCCAGCAGCTTCATAGGGGAAGAGACCCAGTACTTC. The chain recombines TRBV7-3 with TRBJ2-5, with a possible D match to TRBD1 (5 bases). The CDR3 runs to 13 residues. Trimming left V 3 bases short and J 3 bases short, with 8 bases between. Germline-derived CDR1 and CDR2 are SGHTA and FQGTGA.

The J gene is TRBJ2-1, the V gene TRBV5-4; 7 positions match TRBD2. Germline V gene data show CDR1 as SGHNT and CDR2 as YYREEE (reference sequence). V lost 0 bases, J lost 5 bases, and 5 bases stayed unmatched. This CDR3 is 15 amino acids long. The CDR3 loop is CASSLEVGGHNEQFF. The CDR3 region has the DNA TGTGCCAGCAGCTTGGAGGTGGGAGGGCACAATGAGCAGTTCTTC.

The V and J genes are TRBV18 and TRBJ2-5; TRBD2 agrees at 7 bases. Germline loops: CDR1 KGHSH, CDR2 LQKENI. With 6 bases clipped from V and 2 bases from J, the junction kept 9 bases outside the gene matches. The length of the CDR3 is 15 residues. This CDR3 reads CASSRASGVQETQYF. Written as DNA, the CDR3 is TGTGCCAGCTCCAGGGCTAGCGGCGTTCAAGAGACCCAGTACTTC. Supplemented by reference TRBV18 and TRBJ2-5, the full variable domain reads NAGVMQNPRHLVRRRGQEARLRCSPMKGHSHVYWYRQLPEEGLKFMVYLQKENIIDESGMPKERFSAEFPKEGPSILRIQQVVRGDSAAYFCASSRASGVQETQYFGPGTRLLVL.

This clone was seen ten or more times. The gene calls are TRBV11-2 and TRBJ2-5, with D hard to call. Germline assignment: CDR1 SGHAT and CDR2 FQNNGV. The V end was cut by 3 bases, the J end by 5 bases, with 10 bases between. The CDR3 length is 13 residues. The CDR3 region has the DNA TGTGCCAGCAGCTTTGATCTCGCGGAGACCCAGTACTTC. It translates to CASSFDLAETQYF.

V usage is TRBV28 and J usage is TRBJ1-1; no reliable D call. This CDR3 has 12 residues. Germline-derived CDR1 and CDR2 are MDHEN and SYDVKM. The V gene lost 7 bases and the J gene lost 1 base, with 7 bases spanning the gap. The CDR3 DNA is TGTGCCAGCAAGGTGGCGAACACTGAAGCTTTCTTT. Translation gives CASKVANTEAFF.

Notes on this clone: This specimen includes other DNA sequences encoding the same CDR3. The genes are TRBV10-3 and TRBJ1-1, with 8 bases that match TRBD1. This CDR3 is 16 amino acids long. With V trimmed by 6 bases and J by 4 bases, 13 bases remained unmatched. CDR1 ENHRY and CDR2 SYGVKD come from the germline V gene. CDR3 sequence reads: CAISSPDRGVSTEAFF. The CDR3 bases are TGTGCCATCAGCTCCCCCGACAGGGGAGTGAGCACTGAAGCTTTCTTT.

The rearrangement joins TRBV15 to TRBJ1-2; 8 bases agree with TRBD1. The CDR3 covers 15 residues. V shed 3 bases and J 4 bases; nucleotides not matched to a gene: 7. CDR1 is LNHNV, CDR2 YYDKDF, per germline (reference sequence). The CDR3 sequence is CATSSGQGAVYGYTF. The CDR3 region has the DNA TGTGCCACCAGCAGTGGACAGGGAGCCGTCTATGGCTACACCTTC.

This chain's CDR3 is CASSLSVTGKHQPQHF. CDR3 in DNA: TGTGCCAGCAGTTTATCGGTGACAGGAAAGCATCAGCCCCAGCATTTT. The chain carries TRBV27 and TRBJ1-5, with D possibly TRBD1 on 6 matching bases. The V gene lost 0 bases and the J gene lost 5 bases, with 14 bases spanning the gap. Germline V lookup: CDR1 MNHEY, CDR2 SMNVEV (reference sequence). The CDR3 runs to 16 residues.

CDR3 in amino acids: CASSLADYNEQFF. The CDR3 region has the DNA TGTGCCAGCAGCTTAGCAGACTACAATGAGCAGTTCTTC. The chain links TRBV11-3 to TRBJ2-1, with unresolved D. This CDR3 is 13 amino acids long. Per germline, CDR1 SGHNT and CDR2 YENEEA. The ends were cut back, 1 base at V and 3 bases at J, with 4 bases in the middle. Based on the CDR3 plus reference TRBV11-3 and TRBJ2-1, the full variable domain is EAGVVQSPRYKIIEKKQPVAFWCNPISGHNTLYWYLQNLGQGPELLIRYENEEAVDDSQLPKDRFSAERLKGVDSTLKIQPAELGDSAVYLCASSLADYNEQFFGPGTRLTVL.

The chain combines TRBV7-9 with TRBJ2-3; tentative D call: TRBD1 (6 bases). Germline CDR1 reads SEHNR; CDR2 reads FQNEAQ (reference sequence). CDR3 size: 15 residues. Trimming pared 1 base from V and 5 bases from J, leaving 13 bases between. The CDR3 reads CASSLGGGEGDTQYF. The DNA for the CDR3 is TGTGCCAGCAGCTTAGGTGGGGGCGAGGGAGATACGCAGTATTTT.

CDR3 DNA: TGTGCCTGGAGTGCTCTTTACACCGGGGAGCTGTTTTTT. This translates into CAWSALYTGELFF. The chain joins TRBV30 to TRBJ2-2, with unresolved D. The CDR3 is 13 amino acids. Germline CDR1 reads GTSNPN; CDR2 reads SVGIG (reference sequence). Trimming left V 1 base short and J 3 bases short, with 6 bases between.

The chain joins TRBV10-2 to TRBJ2-7; unclear D gene. The CDR3 is 17 residues long. V lost 0 bases and J lost 1, with 16 bases in between. CDR1 is WSHSY, CDR2 SAAADI, per germline. The CDR3 nucleotides are TGCGCCAGCAGTGAGTCGACCCTCCTGACCACATCCTACGAGCAGTACTTC. It codes for CASSESTLLTTSYEQYF.

This clone was seen just once. The V call is TRBV5-6, the J call TRBJ2-7; 10 positions agree with TRBD2. CDR3 length equals 19 residues. Trimming cost V 3 bases and J 4 bases; bases outside gene matches: 19. Germline V CDR1 and CDR2: SGHDT, YYEEEE. CDR3 loop: CASSSPSERGLAESYEQYF. The CDR3 coding sequence is TGTGCCAGCAGCTCACCTAGCGAAAGAGGACTAGCGGAATCTTACGAGCAGTACTTC.

In nucleotides, the CDR3 is TGTGCCAGCAGCTTAGGCGTCGGACTAGCGGGAGGCTACGAGCAGTACTTC. This codes for CASSLGVGLAGGYEQYF. The chain couples TRBV7-9 to TRBJ2-7, with 14 bases that match TRBD2. Trimming took 1 base from V and 3 from J; bases not matched to a gene: 5. CDR1 and CDR2 from the germline V gene are SEHNR and FQNEAQ (reference sequence). This CDR3 has 17 residues.

This chain connects TRBV6-5 to TRBJ2-2, with D possibly being TRBD1 (5 bases). This CDR3 contains 14 residues. CDR1 MNHEY and CDR2 SVGAGI come from the germline V gene. The germline V and J ends were trimmed by 4 bases and 3 bases, with 9 bases remaining between them. The CDR3 loop reads CASSLSTDTGELFF. The CDR3 region has the DNA TGTGCCAGCAGTTTATCGACAGACACCGGGGAGCTGTTTTTT.

The chain carries TRBV18 and TRBJ2-2; possibly TRBD2 for D (6 bases). This CDR3 has 13 amino acids. From germline, CDR1 is KGHSH and CDR2 LQKENI. V lost 6 bases and J lost 5, with 10 bases in between. The CDR3 sequence: CASSRDGTGELFF. The CDR3 nucleotides are TGTGCCAGCTCGCGGGACGGGACCGGGGAGCTGTTTTTT.

V gene TRBV4-1 combines with J gene TRBJ1-2; 8 nucleotides align to TRBD1. Germline V gives CDR1 MGHRA, CDR2 YSYEKL. Germline trimming cut 5 bases from V and 2 bases from J; bases unmatched to any gene: 4. The CDR3 totals 14 residues. Here the CDR3 reads CASSIGQGNYGYTF. CDR3 bases: TGCGCCAGCAGCATTGGACAGGGAAACTATGGCTACACCTTC.